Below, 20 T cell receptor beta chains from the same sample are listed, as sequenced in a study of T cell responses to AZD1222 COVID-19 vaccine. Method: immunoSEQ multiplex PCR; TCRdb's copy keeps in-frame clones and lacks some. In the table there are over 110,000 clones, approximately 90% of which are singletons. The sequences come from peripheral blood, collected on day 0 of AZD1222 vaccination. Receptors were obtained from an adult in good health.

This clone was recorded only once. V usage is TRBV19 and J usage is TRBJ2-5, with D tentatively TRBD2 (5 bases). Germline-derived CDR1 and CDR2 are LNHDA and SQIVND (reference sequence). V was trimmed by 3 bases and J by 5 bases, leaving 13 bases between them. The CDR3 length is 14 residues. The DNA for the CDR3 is TGTGCCAGTAGTATTCGTGAGGGTTGGGAGACCCAGTACTTC. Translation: CASSIREGWETQYF.

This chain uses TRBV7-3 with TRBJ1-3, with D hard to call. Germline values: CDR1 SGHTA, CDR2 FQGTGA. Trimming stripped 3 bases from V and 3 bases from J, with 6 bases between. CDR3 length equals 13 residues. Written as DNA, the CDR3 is TGTGCCAGCAGCTTGACGGTTGGAAACACCATATATTTT. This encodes CASSLTVGNTIYF.

This CDR3 reads CASSLPLRGLSYNEQFF. The CDR3 nucleotides read TGTGCCAGCAGCTTACCTCTTCGGGGGTTGTCCTACAATGAGCAGTTCTTC. The gene calls are TRBV11-3 and TRBJ2-1; TRBD2 is a possible D gene (6 bases). Germline loops: CDR1 SGHNT, CDR2 YENEEA. The CDR3 totals 17 residues. V was clipped by 2 bases and J by 1 base, with 15 bases between them.

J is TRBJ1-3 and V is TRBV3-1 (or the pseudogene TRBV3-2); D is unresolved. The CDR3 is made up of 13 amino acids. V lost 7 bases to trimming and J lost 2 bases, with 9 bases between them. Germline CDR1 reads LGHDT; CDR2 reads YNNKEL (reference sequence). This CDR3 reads CASKARTGNTIYF. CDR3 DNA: TGTGCCAGCAAGGCAAGGACTGGAAACACCATATATTTT.

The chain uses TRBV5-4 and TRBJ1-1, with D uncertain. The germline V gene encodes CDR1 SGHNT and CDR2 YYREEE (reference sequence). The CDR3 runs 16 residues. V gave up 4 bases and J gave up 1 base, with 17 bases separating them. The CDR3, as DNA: TGTGCCAGCAGCACGCGGGCACTTCGGGGGAACACTGAAGCTTTCTTT. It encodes CASSTRALRGNTEAFF.

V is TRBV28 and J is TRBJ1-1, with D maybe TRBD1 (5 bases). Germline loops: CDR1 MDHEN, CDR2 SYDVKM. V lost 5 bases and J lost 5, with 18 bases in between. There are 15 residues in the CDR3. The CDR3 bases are TGTGCCAGCAGTATTCAGGGACTGGGCAGTACTGAAGCTTTCTTT. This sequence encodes CASSIQGLGSTEAFF.

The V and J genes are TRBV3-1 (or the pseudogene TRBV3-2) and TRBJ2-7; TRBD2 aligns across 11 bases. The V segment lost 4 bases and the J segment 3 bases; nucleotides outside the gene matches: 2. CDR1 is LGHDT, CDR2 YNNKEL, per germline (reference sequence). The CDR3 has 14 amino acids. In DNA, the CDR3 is TGTGCCAGCAGCCTAGCGGGGGGGGGCTACGAGCAGTACTTC. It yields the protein CASSLAGGGYEQYF.

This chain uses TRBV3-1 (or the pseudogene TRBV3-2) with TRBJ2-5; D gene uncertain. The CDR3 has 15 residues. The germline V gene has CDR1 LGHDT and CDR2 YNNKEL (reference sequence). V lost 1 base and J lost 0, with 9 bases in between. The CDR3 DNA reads TGTGCCAGCAGCCAAGCTCCCGGTCACCAAGAGACCCAGTACTTC. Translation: CASSQAPGHQETQYF.

Here the CDR3 reads CASSQERGGYTF. DNA for the CDR3: TGTGCCAGCAGCCAAGAGCGAGGTGGCTACACCTTC. V usage is TRBV3-1 (or the pseudogene TRBV3-2) and J usage is TRBJ1-2; D unclear. Germline V gives CDR1 LGHDT, CDR2 YNNKEL (reference sequence). V was pared by 0 bases and J by 7 bases, with 6 bases between. This CDR3 has 12 residues.

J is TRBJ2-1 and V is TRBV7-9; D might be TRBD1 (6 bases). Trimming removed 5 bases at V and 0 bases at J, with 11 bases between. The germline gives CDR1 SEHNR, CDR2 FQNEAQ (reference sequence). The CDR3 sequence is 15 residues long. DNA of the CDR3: TGTGCCAGCAGCCGAGGACAGAGCTCCTACAATGAGCAGTTCTTC. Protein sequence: CASSRGQSSYNEQFF.

The CDR3 sequence is CASGLFGNQPQHF. CDR3 bases: TGTGCTAGTGGTTTGTTCGGTAATCAGCCCCAGCATTTT. The chain uses TRBV12-5 and TRBJ1-5; D not resolved. The germline gives CDR1 LGHNT, CDR2 FRNRAP. This CDR3 comprises 13 residues. V was pared by 2 bases and J by 4 bases, with 6 bases between.

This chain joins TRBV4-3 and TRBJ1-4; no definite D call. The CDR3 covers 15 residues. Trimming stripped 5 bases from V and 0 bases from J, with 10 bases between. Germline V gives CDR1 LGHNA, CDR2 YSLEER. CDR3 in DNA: TGCGCCAGCAGCTTGAGACTGGCAACTAATGAAAAACTGTTTTTT. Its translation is CASSLRLATNEKLFF.

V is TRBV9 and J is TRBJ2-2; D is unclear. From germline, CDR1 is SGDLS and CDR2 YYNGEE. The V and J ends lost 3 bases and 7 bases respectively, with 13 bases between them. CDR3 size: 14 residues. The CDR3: CASSAGLSDGELFF. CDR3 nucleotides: TGTGCCAGCAGCGCCGGCTTGAGTGACGGGGAGCTGTTTTTT.

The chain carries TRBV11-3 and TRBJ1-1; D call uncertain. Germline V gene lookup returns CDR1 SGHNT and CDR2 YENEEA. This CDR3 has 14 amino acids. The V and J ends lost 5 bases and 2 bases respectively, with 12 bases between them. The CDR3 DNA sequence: TGTGCCAGCAGCCCCCACCGCCCCAACACTGAAGCTTTCTTT. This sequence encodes CASSPHRPNTEAFF. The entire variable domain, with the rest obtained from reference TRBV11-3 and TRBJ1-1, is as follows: EAGVVQSPRYKIIEKKQPVAFWCNPISGHNTLYWYLQNLGQGPELLIRYENEEAVDDSQLPKDRFSAERLKGVDSTLKIQPAELGDSAVYLCASSPHRPNTEAFFGQGTRLTVV.

This CDR3 reads CASRRQGAYEQYF. The DNA for the CDR3 is TGTGCCAGCAGAAGACAGGGGGCCTACGAGCAGTACTTC. This chain connects TRBV12-3 or TRBV12-4 to TRBJ2-7; 9 positions agree with TRBD1. Losses at the gene ends were 6 bases for V and 2 bases for J; bases not matched to a gene: 2. This CDR3 region has 13 residues.

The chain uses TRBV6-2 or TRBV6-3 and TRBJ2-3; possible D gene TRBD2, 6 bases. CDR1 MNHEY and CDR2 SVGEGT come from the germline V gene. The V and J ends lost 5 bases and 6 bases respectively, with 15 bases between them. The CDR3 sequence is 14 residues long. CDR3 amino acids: CASSRGGAEDTQYF. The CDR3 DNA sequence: TGTGCCAGCAGTCGGGGCGGGGCGGAGGATACGCAGTATTTT.

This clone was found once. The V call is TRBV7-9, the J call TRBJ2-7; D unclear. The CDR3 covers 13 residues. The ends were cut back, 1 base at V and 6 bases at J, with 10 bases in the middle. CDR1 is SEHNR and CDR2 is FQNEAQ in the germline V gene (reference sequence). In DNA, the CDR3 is TGTGCCAGCAGCTTAGGTGGCGTTGGCGAGCAGTACTTC. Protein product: CASSLGGVGEQYF.

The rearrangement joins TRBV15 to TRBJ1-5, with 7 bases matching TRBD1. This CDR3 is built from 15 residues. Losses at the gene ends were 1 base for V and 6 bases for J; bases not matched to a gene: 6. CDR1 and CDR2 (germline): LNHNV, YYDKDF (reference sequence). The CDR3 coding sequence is TGTGCCACCAGCAGAGGCCAGGGGGGGACTCAGCCCCAGCATTTT. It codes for CATSRGQGGTQPQHF.

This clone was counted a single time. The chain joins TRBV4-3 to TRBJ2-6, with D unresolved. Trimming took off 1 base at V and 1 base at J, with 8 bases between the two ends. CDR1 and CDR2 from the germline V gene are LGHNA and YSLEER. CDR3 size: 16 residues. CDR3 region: CASSQGGPSGANVLTF. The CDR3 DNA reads TGCGCCAGCAGCCAAGGCGGTCCTTCTGGGGCCAACGTCCTGACTTTC.

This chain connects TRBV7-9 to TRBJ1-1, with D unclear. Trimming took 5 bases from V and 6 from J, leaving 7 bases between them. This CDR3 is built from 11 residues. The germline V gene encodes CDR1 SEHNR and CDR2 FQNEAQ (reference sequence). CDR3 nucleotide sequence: TGTGCCAGCAGCGGAGGGTCTGAAGCTTTCTTT. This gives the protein CASSGGSEAFF.